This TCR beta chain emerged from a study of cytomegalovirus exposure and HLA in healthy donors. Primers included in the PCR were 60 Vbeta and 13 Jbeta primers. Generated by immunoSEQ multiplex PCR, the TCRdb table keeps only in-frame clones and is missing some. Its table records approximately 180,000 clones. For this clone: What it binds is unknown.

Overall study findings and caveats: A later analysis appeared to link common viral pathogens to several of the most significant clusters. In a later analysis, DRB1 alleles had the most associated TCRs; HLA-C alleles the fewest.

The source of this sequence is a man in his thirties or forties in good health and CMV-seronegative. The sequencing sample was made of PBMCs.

CDR3 sequence (DNA): TGTGCCGCTGGCGGGCGGCGGGAGGAGACCCAGTACTTC. Its protein product is CAAGGRREETQYF. The chain carries TRBV25-1 and TRBJ2-5; 7 bases map to TRBD2. The germline gives CDR1 MGHDK, CDR2 SYGVNS. V lost 11 bases and J lost 5; bases outside the gene matches: 11. This CDR3 has 13 amino acids.